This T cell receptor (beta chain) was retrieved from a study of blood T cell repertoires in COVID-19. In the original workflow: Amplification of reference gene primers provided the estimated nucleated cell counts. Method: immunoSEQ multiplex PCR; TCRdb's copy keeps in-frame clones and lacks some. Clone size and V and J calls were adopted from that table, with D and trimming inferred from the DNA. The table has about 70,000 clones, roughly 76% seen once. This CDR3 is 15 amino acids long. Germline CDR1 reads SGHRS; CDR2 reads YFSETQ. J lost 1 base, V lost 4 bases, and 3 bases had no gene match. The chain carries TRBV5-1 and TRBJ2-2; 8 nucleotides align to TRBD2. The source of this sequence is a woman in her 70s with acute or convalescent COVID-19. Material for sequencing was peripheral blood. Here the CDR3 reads CASSPSGLNTGELFF. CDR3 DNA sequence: TGCGCCAGCAGCCCTAGCGGGTTGAACACCGGGGAGCTGTTTTTT.